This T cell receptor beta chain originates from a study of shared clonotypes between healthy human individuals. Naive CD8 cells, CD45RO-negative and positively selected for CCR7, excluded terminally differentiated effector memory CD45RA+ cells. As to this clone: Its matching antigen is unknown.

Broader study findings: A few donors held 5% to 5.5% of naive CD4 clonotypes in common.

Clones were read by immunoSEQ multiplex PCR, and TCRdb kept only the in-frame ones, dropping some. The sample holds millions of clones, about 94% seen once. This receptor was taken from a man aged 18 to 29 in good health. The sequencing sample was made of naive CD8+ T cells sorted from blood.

CDR3 loop: CASSWTGSQETQYF. CDR3 coding DNA: TGTGCCAGCAGCTGGACAGGGAGCCAAGAGACCCAGTACTTC. The chain uses TRBV2 and TRBJ2-5; the match to TRBD1 covers 8 bases. Unmatched junction bases numbered 4, after V lost 6 bases and J lost 1 base. CDR1 and CDR2 (germline): SNHLY, FYNNEI. The CDR3 spans 14 residues.